These T cell receptor beta chains were read from a single sample in a study of T cells in Graves' hyperthyroidism and ophthalmopathy. MiXCR was run by TCRdb on the multiplex PCR reads, yielding one entry per CDR3 protein. The sample carries hundreds of thousands of distinct CDR3 sequences, 20% to 25% recorded once. Sequenced sample: blood. Receptors originate from a man over 45 with Graves' hyperthyroidism. Each CDR3 is given with its conserved first and last residue. D genes are given only for firm matches. Where a row states a size, it is once, few, many or the class of an expanded clone; other rows omit it.

v_call: TRBV28
j_call: TRBJ1-3
d_call: TRBD1
clone_size: -
cdr3_nt: TGTGCCAGCAGTTTCCCGGACAGGGGGCCCGGAAACACCATATATTTT
cdr3_aa: CASSFPDRGPGNTIYF

v_call: TRBV18
j_call: TRBJ1-5
d_call: -
clone_size: -
cdr3_nt: TGTGCCAGCTCACTCGTTGACAATAGCAATCAGCCCCAGCATTTT
cdr3_aa: CASSLVDNSNQPQHF

v_call: TRBV6-1
j_call: TRBJ2-2
d_call: -
clone_size: -
cdr3_nt: TGTGCCAGTACCACCGAATTTGGGTCATCCGGGGAGCTGTTTTTT
cdr3_aa: CASTTEFGSSGELFF

v_call: TRBV7-6
j_call: TRBJ2-7
d_call: TRBD1
clone_size: few
cdr3_nt: TGTGCCAGCAGCTTAACAGTTGGGACAGGTAACGAGCAGTACTTC
cdr3_aa: CASSLTVGTGNEQYF

v_call: TRBV5-1
j_call: TRBJ2-7
d_call: -
clone_size: few
cdr3_nt: TGCGCCAGCAGCTTGTATAGGGGGGACGAGCAGTACTTC
cdr3_aa: CASSLYRGDEQYF

v_call: TRBV7-3
j_call: TRBJ2-1
d_call: TRBD1
clone_size: few
cdr3_nt: TGTGCCAGCAGCTACGACAGGGGCACCTACAATGAGCAGTTCTTC
cdr3_aa: CASSYDRGTYNEQFF

v_call: TRBV11-2
j_call: TRBJ1-2
d_call: -
clone_size: few
cdr3_nt: TGTGCCAGCAGCCCCCGACTTTTGAGGAACTATGGCTACACCTTC
cdr3_aa: CASSPRLLRNYGYTF

v_call: TRBV3-1
j_call: TRBJ1-6
d_call: -
clone_size: once
cdr3_nt: TGTGCCAGCAGCTGGGGGGGGGGAGGTAATTCACCCCTCCACTTT
cdr3_aa: CASSWGGGGNSPLHF

v_call: TRBV2
j_call: TRBJ1-6
d_call: TRBD1
clone_size: -
cdr3_nt: TGTGCCAGCATTCGGGACAGGGGGTTTTCACCCCTCCACTTT
cdr3_aa: CASIRDRGFSPLHF

v_call: TRBV7-2
j_call: TRBJ2-5
d_call: -
clone_size: few
cdr3_nt: TGTGCCAGCAGCCCTACCGAAGAGACCCAGTACTTC
cdr3_aa: CASSPTEETQYF

v_call: TRBV11-3
j_call: TRBJ1-5
d_call: -
clone_size: few
cdr3_nt: TGTGCCAGCAGCTTAGAGGCAGGGCAGCCCCAGCATTTT
cdr3_aa: CASSLEAGQPQHF

v_call: TRBV9
j_call: TRBJ2-1
d_call: -
clone_size: few
cdr3_nt: TGTGCCAGCAGCGACCAGGGGGACTGGGATGAGCAGTTCTTC
cdr3_aa: CASSDQGDWDEQFF

v_call: TRBV12-3/TRBV12-4
j_call: TRBJ2-5
d_call: -
clone_size: many
cdr3_nt: TGTGCCAGCAGTTTAGTCGGGGAGACCCAGTACTTC
cdr3_aa: CASSLVGETQYF

v_call: TRBV5-1
j_call: TRBJ1-1
d_call: -
clone_size: -
cdr3_nt: TGCGCCAGCAGCTTGGGGGTTTTAGCCACCCGAAGCACTGAAGCTTTCTTT
cdr3_aa: CASSLGVLATRSTEAFF

v_call: TRBV5-1
j_call: TRBJ2-7
d_call: TRBD2
clone_size: -
cdr3_nt: TGCGCCAGCAGCTTGGCCACTAGCGGTGCCTACGAGCAGTACTTC
cdr3_aa: CASSLATSGAYEQYF

v_call: TRBV10-3
j_call: TRBJ1-2
d_call: -
clone_size: -
cdr3_nt: TGTGCCTTCAGTTCGTCCGGGATCCAGGAGAACTATGGCTACACCTTC
cdr3_aa: CAFSSSGIQENYGYTF

v_call: TRBV6-2/TRBV6-3
j_call: TRBJ2-7
d_call: -
clone_size: many
cdr3_nt: TGTGCCACTACGGATCGGCTGAACTACGAGCAGTACTTC
cdr3_aa: CATTDRLNYEQYF

v_call: TRBV7-9
j_call: TRBJ1-1
d_call: -
clone_size: few
cdr3_nt: TGTGCCAGCAGAAGGTTGGACACTGAAGCTTTCTTT
cdr3_aa: CASRRLDTEAFF

v_call: TRBV12-3/TRBV12-4
j_call: TRBJ1-4
d_call: -
clone_size: -
cdr3_nt: TGTGCCAGCAGCACGACAGGAAGGGAAAAACTGTTTTTT
cdr3_aa: CASSTTGREKLFF

v_call: TRBV30
j_call: TRBJ1-2
d_call: -
clone_size: -
cdr3_nt: TGTGCCTGGACCCCAGGCAGGGATACTGGCTACACCTTC
cdr3_aa: CAWTPGRDTGYTF

v_call: TRBV11-2
j_call: TRBJ2-5
d_call: -
clone_size: many
cdr3_nt: TGTGCCAGCGGGGTACAAGAGACCCAGTACTTC
cdr3_aa: CASGVQETQYF

v_call: TRBV11-2
j_call: TRBJ2-5
d_call: -
clone_size: many
cdr3_nt: TGTGCCAGCAGCTTAGTGGCCAGCCAAGAGACCCAGTACTTC
cdr3_aa: CASSLVASQETQYF

v_call: TRBV5-1
j_call: TRBJ2-1
d_call: -
clone_size: many
cdr3_nt: TGCGCCAGCAGCTTGGAGGGACGCAATGAGCAGTTCTTC
cdr3_aa: CASSLEGRNEQFF

v_call: TRBV12-3/TRBV12-4
j_call: TRBJ1-3
d_call: -
clone_size: few
cdr3_nt: TGTGCCAGCAGTTTTAAGGCACACTCTGGAAACACCATATATTTT
cdr3_aa: CASSFKAHSGNTIYF

v_call: TRBV11-3
j_call: TRBJ2-7
d_call: -
clone_size: few
cdr3_nt: TGTGCCAGCAGCTTAGGCCGGCTCTACGAGCAGTACTTC
cdr3_aa: CASSLGRLYEQYF

v_call: TRBV6-2/TRBV6-3
j_call: TRBJ2-7
d_call: TRBD2
clone_size: -
cdr3_nt: TGTGCCAGCAGTCAGAGCGGGACTTATGAGCAGTACTTC
cdr3_aa: CASSQSGTYEQYF

v_call: TRBV7-2
j_call: TRBJ2-1
d_call: -
clone_size: few
cdr3_nt: TGTGCCAGCAGCCCCCCAGCAGAGGTTGCGCAGTTCTTC
cdr3_aa: CASSPPAEVAQFF

v_call: TRBV6-1
j_call: TRBJ1-5
d_call: -
clone_size: -
cdr3_nt: TGTGCCAGCAGTGGCGAGGGAGGTCAGCCCCAGCATTTT
cdr3_aa: CASSGEGGQPQHF

v_call: TRBV5-1
j_call: TRBJ2-7
d_call: -
clone_size: few
cdr3_nt: TGCGCCAGCAGCTGGGACGCGGGAGAGCAGTACTTC
cdr3_aa: CASSWDAGEQYF

v_call: TRBV15
j_call: TRBJ2-1
d_call: -
clone_size: -
cdr3_nt: TGTGCCACCAGCAGAGATTATAAGATGAGCTCCTACAATGAGCAGTTCTTC
cdr3_aa: CATSRDYKMSSYNEQFF

v_call: TRBV5-8
j_call: TRBJ2-3
d_call: TRBD2
clone_size: -
cdr3_nt: TGTGCCAGCAGCTTGGTCGGGCGACTAGCGGGAGCGGTAGATACGCAGTATTTT
cdr3_aa: CASSLVGRLAGAVDTQYF

v_call: TRBV20-1
j_call: TRBJ1-4
d_call: -
clone_size: -
cdr3_nt: TGCAGTGTCGAGAGCCCAGAGGCTGAAAAACTGTTTTTT
cdr3_aa: CSVESPEAEKLFF

v_call: TRBV6-2/TRBV6-3
j_call: TRBJ1-3
d_call: -
clone_size: -
cdr3_nt: TGTGCCAGCAGTTACGGCGGCCGAAACTCTGGAAACACCATATATTTT
cdr3_aa: CASSYGGRNSGNTIYF